Each of the 24 T cell receptor beta chains below was sequenced from the same sample in a study of blood T cell repertoires in COVID-19 (dated by TCRdb to about 2020). Library preparation employed the immunoSEQ multiplex PCR assay. Held by TCRdb, this immuneACCESS table contains in-frame sequences only and omits some clones. Under half of the omission traces to an unresolved V gene where checked; the cause of the rest is unknown. In all, the sample holds roughly 320,000 clones, and roughly 85% of those were seen once. The biggest ten clones account for around 7.2% of the sample. The sample taken for sequencing was peripheral blood. The receptors originated from a human donor in a cohort sampled during active COVID-19.

The chain combines TRBV7-9 with TRBJ1-2; 7 bases are a match to TRBD1. This CDR3 is 14 amino acids long. From germline, CDR1 is SEHNR and CDR2 FQNEAQ (reference sequence). Losses at the gene ends were 2 bases for V and 6 bases for J; bases not matched to a gene: 6. The CDR3 is CASSLMRQGHGYTF. In DNA form, the CDR3 reads TGTGCCAGCAGCTTAATGCGACAGGGACATGGCTACACCTTC. The whole variable domain, filled in from reference TRBV7-9 and TRBJ1-2, reads DTGVSQNPRHKITKRGQNVTFRCDPISEHNRLYWYRQTLGQGPEFLTYFQNEAQLEKSRLLSDRFSAERPKGSFSTLEIQRTEQGDSAMYLCASSLMRQGHGYTFGSGTRLTVV.

Remarks on this clone: Additional DNA sequences in this sample encode the identical CDR3. The V gene is TRBV30, the J gene TRBJ1-5; no clear D. The CDR3 runs 13 residues. Trimming cost V 5 bases and J 1 base, with 9 bases left between them. Germline CDR1 and CDR2: GTSNPN and SVGIG (reference sequence). In DNA form, the CDR3 reads TGTGCCTGGTCGGCGGGGAGCAATCAGCCCCAGCATTTT. Protein: CAWSAGSNQPQHF. The entire variable domain, with the rest obtained from reference TRBV30 and TRBJ1-5, is as follows: SQTIHQWPATLVQPVGSPLSLECTVEGTSNPNLYWYRQAAGRGLQLLFYSVGIGQISSEVPQNLSASRPQDRQFILSSKKLLLSDSGFYLCAWSAGSNQPQHFGDGTRLSIL.

This chain links TRBV28 with TRBJ2-1; 7 bases are shared with TRBD2. The CDR3 loop spans 15 amino acids. The V and J ends lost 3 bases and 6 bases, in that order; junction bases with no gene match: 8. The germline gives CDR1 MDHEN, CDR2 SYDVKM. In DNA, the CDR3 is TGTGCCAGCAGTTTTATCCCCGGGACTACCAATGAGCAGTTCTTC. It codes for CASSFIPGTTNEQFF.

The V call is TRBV6-5, the J call TRBJ1-1, with D possibly being TRBD1 (5 bases). Trimming pared 0 bases from V and 5 bases from J, leaving 16 bases between. Germline V lookup: CDR1 MNHEY, CDR2 SVGAGI. CDR3 length equals 16 residues. The CDR3 protein is CASSYSKIKGRTEAFF. Here the CDR3 DNA reads TGTGCCAGCAGTTACTCTAAGATAAAGGGGAGGACTGAAGCTTTCTTT.

V gene TRBV3-1 (or the pseudogene TRBV3-2) combines with J gene TRBJ2-7; the D is unclear. The CDR3 totals 12 residues. In germline, CDR1 is LGHDT, CDR2 YNNKEL (reference sequence). Deletions cut 5 bases from V and 4 bases from J, with 9 bases between. The CDR3 bases are TGTGCCAGCAGCTCCTCGACATACGAGCAGTACTTC. Translating gives CASSSSTYEQYF.

CDR3 bases: TGTGCCTGGAGTCCCGACAGATGGGGTCACAGGGGGAACACCGGGGAGCTGTTTTTT. It codes for CAWSPDRWGHRGNTGELFF. The chain couples TRBV30 to TRBJ2-2; 7 nucleotides align to TRBD1. The length of the CDR3 is 19 residues. Trimming removed 2 bases from V and 1 base from J; junction bases left unmatched: 16. Germline V gene data show CDR1 as GTSNPN and CDR2 as SVGIG (reference sequence).

CDR3 DNA sequence: TGTGCCAGCAGTTCGACAGCCGCGGGGAAGAACACTGAAGCTTTCTTT. This codes for CASSSTAAGKNTEAFF. The chain joins TRBV27 to TRBJ1-1; possible D gene TRBD1, 5 bases. From germline, CDR1 is MNHEY and CDR2 SMNVEV (reference sequence). The length of the CDR3 is 16 residues. Trimming removed 4 bases at V and 1 base at J, with 16 bases between.

This rearrangement joins TRBV4-1 to TRBJ2-7; TRBD1 matches at 9 bases. Germline V lookup: CDR1 MGHRA, CDR2 YSYEKL. The CDR3 runs to 16 residues. Trimming at V came to 1 base and at J to 4 bases, leaving 8 bases not matched to a gene. The CDR3 DNA follows: TGCGCCAGCAGCCAAGGACTCAGGGACAGGGCTTACGAGCAGTACTTC. Its protein is CASSQGLRDRAYEQYF.

This chain links TRBV9 with TRBJ2-3; TRBD2 matches at 9 bases. CDR3 size: 16 residues. The trim removed 7 bases at V and 3 bases at J, leaving 12 bases unmatched. Germline lookup yields CDR1 SGDLS and CDR2 YYNGEE. The CDR3 bases are TGTGCCAGCGGGCTAGCGGGGAACCCAGGTACAGATACGCAGTATTTT. It is translated as CASGLAGNPGTDTQYF.

This clone was detected only once. The chain combines TRBV13 with TRBJ1-1, with 8 bases lining up with TRBD1. The ends lost 7 bases at V and 6 bases at J; junction bases unmatched: 16. Germline CDR1 is PRHDT and CDR2 is FYEKMQ (reference sequence). The CDR3 contains 16 residues. In nucleotides, the CDR3 is TGTGCCAGCACGCGGGGGACAGGTCTCTTGGGGGCTGAAGCTTTCTTT. It is translated as CASTRGTGLLGAEAFF.

CDR3 amino acids: CASSRMTGDDEQFF. As DNA, the CDR3 is TGCGCCAGCAGCCGTATGACAGGGGACGATGAGCAGTTCTTC. The chain is built from TRBV5-1 and TRBJ2-1, with TRBD1 identical over 8 bases. Germline CDR1 is SGHRS and CDR2 is YFSETQ. Trimming at V came to 4 bases and at J to 8 bases, leaving 8 bases not matched to a gene. The CDR3 extends over 14 amino acids.

The chain uses TRBV28 and TRBJ2-7, with 8 positions matching TRBD1. Germline values: CDR1 MDHEN, CDR2 SYDVKM. With V trimmed by 10 bases and J by 5 bases, 16 bases remained unmatched. The CDR3 is 15 residues long. The CDR3 coding sequence is TGTGCCACCCAACCCCCCTACAGGGGGTCAGACGAGCAGTACTTC. The encoded protein is CATQPPYRGSDEQYF.

This clone was detected only once. The V gene is TRBV12-5, the J gene TRBJ1-2; no clear D gene. Germline V gene lookup returns CDR1 LGHNT and CDR2 FRNRAP. The germline V and J ends were trimmed by 2 bases and 4 bases, with 8 bases remaining between them. The CDR3 sequence is 13 residues long. CDR3 sequence reads: CASGLSATYGYTF. For the CDR3, the DNA is TGTGCTAGTGGTTTGAGCGCGACCTATGGCTACACCTTC.

This clone turned up a few times. The chain recombines TRBV2 with TRBJ1-2; TRBD1 is a possible D gene (6 bases). V lost 1 base and J 0 bases, leaving 21 bases between the germline ends. This CDR3 region has 19 residues. The germline V gene encodes CDR1 SNHLY and CDR2 FYNNEI. The CDR3 here is CASSEVVVSVGGPNYGYTF. CDR3 sequence (DNA): TGTGCCAGCAGTGAAGTGGTAGTTTCCGTCGGGGGGCCTAACTATGGCTACACCTTC.

As concerns this clone: Other nucleotide sequences in the sample specify the same CDR3. This sequence joins TRBV9 and TRBJ2-3; D remains ambiguous. Germline V gives CDR1 SGDLS, CDR2 YYNGEE. The V and J ends lost 1 base and 3 bases respectively, with 6 bases between them. The CDR3 is 13 residues long. This CDR3 is CASSVSGTDTQYF. The CDR3 coding sequence is TGTGCCAGCAGCGTATCGGGTACAGATACGCAGTATTTT. Combining the CDR3 with reference TRBV9 and TRBJ2-3 gives the whole variable domain DSGVTQTPKHLITATGQRVTLRCSPRSGDLSVYWYQQSLDQGLQFLIQYYNGEERAKGNILERFSAQQFPDLHSELNLSSLELGDSALYFCASSVSGTDTQYFGPGTRLTVL.

The chain couples TRBV18 to TRBJ2-1; 15 nucleotides match TRBD2. The junction had 8 bases not matched to a gene; V was cut back by 0 bases and J by 8 bases. This CDR3 spans 18 amino acids. CDR1 KGHSH and CDR2 LQKENI come from the germline V gene. The CDR3 nucleotides read TGTGCCAGCTCACCACCGATAGGACTAGCGGGGGGGCCGGATGAGCAGTTCTTC. Residues: CASSPPIGLAGGPDEQFF.

This chain connects TRBV3-1 (or the pseudogene TRBV3-2) to TRBJ1-6; D might be TRBD1 (5 bases). The CDR3 is 14 amino acids. V was shortened by 4 bases and J by 10 bases, with 14 bases between the two germline ends. Germline V gives CDR1 LGHDT, CDR2 YNNKEL (reference sequence). The CDR3 here is CASSLGGKGSPLHF. CDR3 nucleotide sequence: TGTGCCAGCAGCCTGGGGGGGAAAGGCTCACCCCTCCACTTT.

J is TRBJ2-7 and V is TRBV9; 12 bases fit TRBD2. The junction had 5 bases not matched to a gene; V was cut back by 0 bases and J by 7 bases. The CDR3 contains 15 residues. Germline V gene lookup returns CDR1 SGDLS and CDR2 YYNGEE. CDR3 in DNA: TGTGCCAGCAGCGTAGGGGCTAGCGGGGGGGAAGAGCAGTACTTC. Protein product: CASSVGASGGEEQYF.

V and J are TRBV19 and TRBJ1-5; D not resolved. Per the germline V gene, CDR1 is LNHDA and CDR2 is SQIVND (reference sequence). This CDR3 has 15 amino acids. V gave up 4 bases and J gave up 0 bases, with 10 bases separating them. This chain's CDR3 is CASSKPPSSNQPQHF. For the CDR3, the DNA is TGTGCCAGTAGTAAACCCCCTAGTAGCAATCAGCCCCAGCATTTT. The variable domain in full, completed from reference TRBV19 and TRBJ1-5, reads DGGITQSPKYLFRKEGQNVTLSCEQNLNHDAMYWYRQDPGQGLRLIYYSQIVNDFQKGDIAEGYSVSREKKESFPLTVTSAQKNPTAFYLCASSKPPSSNQPQHFGDGTRLSIL.

The V gene is TRBV5-1, the J gene TRBJ1-2; unclear D gene. The V end lost 0 bases, the J end lost 7 bases, and 16 bases lay between the germline ends. The CDR3 has 15 residues. Germline V gives CDR1 SGHRS, CDR2 YFSETQ. The CDR3 DNA reads as TGCGCCAGCAGCTTGGCTCGCAGCCCTCGGAGTGGCTACACCTTC. Amino acid sequence: CASSLARSPRSGYTF.

This chain uses TRBV12-5 with TRBJ1-2; D is unresolved. Germline values: CDR1 LGHNT, CDR2 FRNRAP. The V end was cut by 6 bases, the J end by 4 bases, with 15 bases between. CDR3 length equals 14 residues. CDR3 DNA sequence: TGTGCTAGTGGAGCCGTTCCGCTTCGCTATGGCTACACCTTC. Protein sequence: CASGAVPLRYGYTF. Complete variable domain (other parts from reference TRBV12-5 and TRBJ1-2): DARVTQTPRHKVTEMGQEVTMRCQPILGHNTVFWYRQTMMQGLELLAYFRNRAPLDDSGMPKDRFSAEMPDATLATLKIQPSEPRDSAVYFCASGAVPLRYGYTFGSGTRLTVV.

J is TRBJ1-1 and V is TRBV7-3; D perhaps matches TRBD1 (5 bases). The length of the CDR3 is 13 residues. Per germline, CDR1 SGHTA and CDR2 FQGTGA. Trimming shortened V by 6 bases and J by 3 bases, and 11 bases separated the two germline ends. The CDR3 sequence is CASRGPGDTEAFF. The DNA of the CDR3 is TGTGCCAGCAGAGGTCCGGGGGACACTGAAGCTTTCTTT.

The chain has TRBV5-1 and TRBJ2-7; a possible D gene is TRBD2 (5 bases). CDR1 SGHRS and CDR2 YFSETQ come from the germline V gene. The CDR3 covers 16 residues. V dropped 0 bases and J dropped 0 bases, with 13 bases sitting between them. The CDR3 sequence is CASSLVGVGSSYEQYF. The CDR3 region has the DNA TGCGCCAGCAGCTTGGTTGGGGTAGGGAGCTCCTACGAGCAGTACTTC. Complete variable domain (other parts from reference TRBV5-1 and TRBJ2-7): KAGVTQTPRYLIKTRGQQVTLSCSPISGHRSVSWYQQTPGQGLQFLFEYFSETQRNKGNFPGRFSGRQFSNSRSEMNVSTLELGDSALYLCASSLVGVGSSYEQYFGPGTRLTVT.

CDR3 sequence (DNA): TGTGCCATCAGTGAGTTGCAGGGCACCTACGAGCAGTACTTC. This sequence encodes CAISELQGTYEQYF. The chain uses TRBV10-3 and TRBJ2-7, with D possibly TRBD1 on 5 matching bases. Per the germline V gene, CDR1 is ENHRY and CDR2 is SYGVKD. V lost 1 base, J lost 2 bases, and 9 bases lay in between. This CDR3 comprises 14 residues.